The clone carrying this T cell receptor (beta chain) was picked up a small number of times. Its matching antigen is unknown. These data are taken from a study of blood T cells in healthy people across ages. This CDR3 region has 14 residues. After removal of 6 bases from V and 4 bases from J, the junction contained 9 bases not matched to a gene. Germline V gene lookup returns CDR1 SNHLY and CDR2 FYNNEI. Points from the study as a whole: While age rose, TCR beta diversity per million T cells dropped in a roughly linear way.

Using a J-beta primer mix together with a sample-barcoded 5' primer, a second PCR was run for roughly 7 to 12 cycles. TCRdb redid the calling of the 5' RACE reads with MiXCR, one entry per CDR3 protein. The sample lists 760,000 or so distinct CDR3 sequences; around 25% were seen once. These data also featured in a second study, about T cells of mothers and their children. That source reports: Mothers and children who were related shared slightly more overlap than unrelated pairs, but not significantly more.

The sequence was collected from a boy between 10 and 17 years old in good health. Material: blood. The V and J genes are TRBV2 and TRBJ2-7; 7 bases are shared with TRBD2. In nucleotides, the CDR3 is TGTGCCAGCAGGGAGCGGGGCGGGTCATACGAGCAGTACTTC. Translating gives CASRERGGSYEQYF.